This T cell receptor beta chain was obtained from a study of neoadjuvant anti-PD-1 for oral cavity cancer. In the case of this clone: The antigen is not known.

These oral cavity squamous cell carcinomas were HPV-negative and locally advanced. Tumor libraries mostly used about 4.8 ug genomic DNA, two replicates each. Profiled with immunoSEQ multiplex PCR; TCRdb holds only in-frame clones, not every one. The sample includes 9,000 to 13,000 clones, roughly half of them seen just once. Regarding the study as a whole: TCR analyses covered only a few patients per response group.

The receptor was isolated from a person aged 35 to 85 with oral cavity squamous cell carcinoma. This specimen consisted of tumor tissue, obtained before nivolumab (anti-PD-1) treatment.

The CDR3: CASSPPGAADTQYF. DNA of the CDR3: TGTGCCAGCTCACCACCCGGGGCCGCAGATACGCAGTATTTT. This chain joins TRBV18 and TRBJ2-3, with D possibly called TRBD1 or TRBD2 (5 bases each). CDR1 is KGHSH and CDR2 is LQKENI in the germline V gene. The V gene lost 0 bases and the J gene lost 4 bases, with 8 bases spanning the gap. The CDR3 sequence is 14 residues long. The whole variable domain, remainder taken from reference TRBV18 and TRBJ2-3, is NAGVMQNPRHLVRRRGQEARLRCSPMKGHSHVYWYRQLPEEGLKFMVYLQKENIIDESGMPKERFSAEFPKEGPSILRIQQVVRGDSAAYFCASSPPGAADTQYFGPGTRLTVL.